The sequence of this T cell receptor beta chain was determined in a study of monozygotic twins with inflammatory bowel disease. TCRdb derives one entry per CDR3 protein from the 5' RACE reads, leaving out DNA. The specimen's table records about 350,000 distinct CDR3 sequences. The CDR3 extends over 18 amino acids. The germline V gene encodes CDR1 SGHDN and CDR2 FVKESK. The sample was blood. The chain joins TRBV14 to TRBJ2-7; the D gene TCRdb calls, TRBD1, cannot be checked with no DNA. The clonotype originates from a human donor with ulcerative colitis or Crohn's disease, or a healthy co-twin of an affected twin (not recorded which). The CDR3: CASSPMGTGGLRVYEQYF.